The 17 T cell receptor beta chains reported below all come from one sample, sequenced in a study of blood T cell repertoires in COVID-19. TCRdb's table, derived via immunoSEQ multiplex PCR, lists solely in-frame clones and lacks some. Seen here are about 200,000 clones, about 85% observed once, and the top ten hold around 0.93%. The sequenced sample consisted of peripheral blood. These receptors came from a man in his sixties with COVID-19, enrolled during active disease.

J is TRBJ1-1 and V is TRBV5-1; D is perhaps TRBD1 (6 bases). The ends were cut back, 4 bases at V and 1 base at J, with 11 bases in the middle. CDR3 length: 14 amino acids. CDR1 and CDR2 from the germline V gene are SGHRS and YFSETQ. CDR3 region: CASSPVTGNTEAFF. For the CDR3, the DNA is TGCGCCAGCAGCCCGGTGACAGGGAACACTGAAGCTTTCTTT.

This clone was detected once. The rearrangement uses TRBV11-2 and TRBJ2-2; tentatively, D is TRBD2 (7 bases). Germline CDR1 and CDR2: SGHAT and FQNNGV. This CDR3 spans 16 amino acids. Deletions cut 1 base from V and 7 bases from J, with 16 bases between. The CDR3, as DNA: TGTGCCAGCAGCTTAGTTTACGGGGGGCGGATCGGGGAGCTGTTTTTT. Translation gives CASSLVYGGRIGELFF.

This clone was seen only once. The chain uses TRBV14 and TRBJ2-5; 7 nucleotides match TRBD2. The trim removed 0 bases at V and 5 bases at J, leaving 3 bases unmatched. CDR3 length: 14 residues. Germline CDR1 is SGHDN and CDR2 is FVKESK. This chain's CDR3 is CASSQDLLAETQYF. The CDR3 region has the DNA TGTGCCAGCAGCCAAGATCTACTAGCGGAGACCCAGTACTTC. Using reference TRBV14 and TRBJ2-5 for the parts outside the CDR3, the full variable domain is EAGVTQFPSHSVIEKGQTVTLRCDPISGHDNLYWYRRVMGKEIKFLLHFVKESKQDESGMPNNRFLAERTGGTYSTLKVQPAELEDSGVYFCASSQDLLAETQYFGPGTRLLVL.

The chain uses TRBV14 and TRBJ2-2; 10 bases are a match to TRBD1. The J segment lost 9 bases and the V segment lost 5 bases, leaving 6 bases of the junction unmatched. This CDR3 is built from 14 residues. The V gene's germline CDR1 is SGHDN and CDR2 FVKESK. The CDR3 DNA follows: TGTGCCAGCAGCAAGACAGGGGGCTGGCGGGAGCTGTTTTTT. Its translation is CASSKTGGWRELFF.

The chain is built from TRBV4-3 and TRBJ1-2, with a possible D match to TRBD1 (5 bases). This CDR3 contains 14 residues. V dropped 0 bases and J dropped 6 bases, with 11 bases sitting between them. Germline CDR1 and CDR2: LGHNA and YSLEER. The CDR3 coding sequence is TGCGCCAGCAGCCAAGAGGGCAGGGCCAATGGCTACACCTTC. Translation: CASSQEGRANGYTF.

This clone has just one count. The J gene is TRBJ2-2, the V gene TRBV10-3; 7 bases line up with TRBD2. There are 14 residues in the CDR3. V shed 7 bases and J 3 bases; nucleotides not matched to a gene: 5. Germline V lookup: CDR1 ENHRY, CDR2 SYGVKD. As DNA, the CDR3 is TGTGCCATCACCTACGCGGGGGACACCGGGGAGCTGTTTTTT. This codes for CAITYAGDTGELFF.

The V call is TRBV7-2, the J call TRBJ2-7, with 7 bases fitting TRBD2. Trimming cost V 1 base and J 7 bases; bases outside gene matches: 7. The germline gives CDR1 SGHTA, CDR2 FQGNSA. CDR3 length: 14 amino acids. This chain's CDR3 is CASSLEAGTREQYF. CDR3 nucleotides: TGTGCCAGCAGCTTAGAAGCGGGAACGCGGGAGCAGTACTTC.

This clone has a single count. This sequence joins TRBV3-1 (or the pseudogene TRBV3-2) and TRBJ2-1; D is possibly TRBD1 (6 bases). Trimming pared 4 bases from V and 8 bases from J, leaving 9 bases between. CDR1 is LGHDT and CDR2 is YNNKEL in the germline V gene (reference sequence). There are 12 residues in the CDR3. The CDR3 DNA follows: TGTGCCAGCAGCCTGGACAGCTATGAGCAGTTCTTC. Its protein is CASSLDSYEQFF.

The chain carries TRBV27 and TRBJ2-1; 15 nucleotides match TRBD2. Losses at the gene ends were 7 bases for V and 12 bases for J; bases not matched to a gene: 4. The CDR3 is made up of 13 amino acids. Germline CDR1 and CDR2: MNHEY and SMNVEV (reference sequence). The CDR3 loop reads CASKGLAGGGQFF. DNA for the CDR3: TGTGCCAGCAAGGGACTAGCGGGAGGAGGGCAGTTCTTC.

The rearrangement joins TRBV7-9 to TRBJ1-1; TRBD1 is a possible D gene (5 bases). CDR3 length: 13 amino acids. With 3 bases removed from V and 6 bases from J, the gap between germline ends came to 11 bases. From germline, CDR1 is SEHNR and CDR2 FQNEAQ (reference sequence). The CDR3 here is CASSFGGRAEAFF. CDR3 DNA: TGTGCCAGCAGCTTCGGGGGGAGGGCTGAAGCTTTCTTT. Full variable domain (remainder filled in from reference TRBV7-9 and TRBJ1-1): DTGVSQNPRHKITKRGQNVTFRCDPISEHNRLYWYRQTLGQGPEFLTYFQNEAQLEKSRLLSDRFSAERPKGSFSTLEIQRTEQGDSAMYLCASSFGGRAEAFFGQGTRLTVV.

The genes are TRBV4-1 and TRBJ2-7; D perhaps matches TRBD1 (6 bases). The CDR3 has 14 amino acids. The germline V and J ends were trimmed by 8 bases and 1 base, with 15 bases remaining between them. The germline V gene has CDR1 MGHRA and CDR2 YSYEKL. CDR3 DNA: TGCGCCAGCTCCCCTGGACAGCTATCCTACGAGCAGTACTTC. It translates to CASSPGQLSYEQYF.

The CDR3 is CASSPGSTGANYGYTF. In nucleotides, the CDR3 is TGCGCCAGCAGCCCGGGTTCGACAGGCGCTAACTATGGCTACACCTTC. V is TRBV5-1 and J is TRBJ1-2; weak D call: TRBD1 (6 bases). The CDR3 consists of 16 residues. Germline loops: CDR1 SGHRS, CDR2 YFSETQ. Between the trimmed V and J ends, which lost 4 bases and 0 bases, there was a span of 16 bases.

This chain connects TRBV5-1 to TRBJ2-7, with D unclear. The CDR3 is made up of 13 amino acids. The V end lost 2 bases, the J end lost 0 bases, and 6 bases lay between the germline ends. Germline CDR1 reads SGHRS; CDR2 reads YFSETQ. Here the CDR3 reads CASSFPFSYEQYF. The CDR3 DNA is TGCGCCAGCAGCTTCCCCTTCTCCTACGAGCAGTACTTC.

The V gene is TRBV10-1, the J gene TRBJ1-2, with TRBD1 matching 8 bases. The CDR3 covers 15 residues. V lost 3 bases and J lost 8; bases outside the gene matches: 11. Germline assignment: CDR1 WNHNN and CDR2 SYGVQD (reference sequence). CDR3 coding DNA: TGCGCCAGCAGTGATCATAGGACAGGGATGGAGGGCTACACCTTC. This encodes CASSDHRTGMEGYTF.

This clone has just one count. This chain uses TRBV9 with TRBJ2-7, with TRBD1 matching over 10 bases. The CDR3 is 15 amino acids. The V gene's germline CDR1 is SGDLS and CDR2 YYNGEE. Trimming at V came to 0 bases and at J to 5 bases, leaving 5 bases not matched to a gene. This chain's CDR3 is CASSVEGTGDNEQYF. DNA for the CDR3: TGTGCCAGCAGCGTAGAGGGGACAGGGGACAACGAGCAGTACTTC. Full variable domain (remainder filled in from reference TRBV9 and TRBJ2-7): DSGVTQTPKHLITATGQRVTLRCSPRSGDLSVYWYQQSLDQGLQFLIQYYNGEERAKGNILERFSAQQFPDLHSELNLSSLELGDSALYFCASSVEGTGDNEQYFGPGTRLTVT.

A few counts support this clone. V is TRBV12-3 or TRBV12-4 and J is TRBJ1-2; TRBD1 matches at 10 bases. This CDR3 region has 13 residues. V dropped 6 bases and J dropped 8; count of bases not matched to a gene: 6. As DNA, the CDR3 is TGTGCCAGCAGCCAGGACAGGGGGTTCGGCTACACCTTC. It encodes CASSQDRGFGYTF.

The chain couples TRBV4-1 to TRBJ1-4; D remains unclear. Germline CDR1 reads MGHRA; CDR2 reads YSYEKL. The CDR3 covers 15 residues. V was trimmed by 1 base and J by 5 bases, leaving 11 bases between them. CDR3 sequence reads: CASSQVSGLNEKLFF. The CDR3 DNA sequence: TGCGCCAGCAGCCAAGTAAGCGGATTAAATGAAAAACTGTTTTTT.